What follows are 6 T cell receptor beta chains derived from one specimen sequenced in a study of regulatory T cells in long-lasting Graves disease. Time point given: newly diagnosed GD, antithyroid drugs for less than 3 months. Extracted PBMC RNA gave rise to the TCR library. Assembly of TCR beta libraries relied on iRepertoire HTBI primers together with Arm-PCR of CDR3 regions. Via MiXCR, TCRdb re-called the multiplex PCR reads, giving one row per CDR3 protein. The sample includes more than 300,000 distinct CDR3 sequences, roughly 16% seen only once; the top ten take approximately 21%. Sequenced here: peripheral blood mononuclear cells (PBMCs), sampled at new diagnosis, from a patient treated with antithyroid drugs. Receptor source: a female donor with Graves disease.

This clonotype was counted a few times. A read error is possible here, since a much larger clone lies one base away. The genes are TRBV24-1 and TRBJ2-5, with 7 positions matching TRBD1. In germline, CDR1 is KGHDR, CDR2 SFDVKD. This CDR3 has 15 residues. The V and J ends lost 4 bases and 4 bases, in that order; junction bases with no gene match: 8. CDR3 nucleotide sequence: TGTGCCACCAGTGAGCCAGGGGGTGGACGAGAGACCCAGTACTTC. Translated: CATSEPGGGRETQYF.

This clonotype was seen many times. The CDR3 is CASTSLFSGSRNEQFF. The CDR3 DNA sequence: TGTGCCAGCACGTCCCTCTTTAGCGGGAGTCGAAATGAGCAGTTCTTC. The genes are TRBV6-2 or TRBV6-3 and TRBJ2-1; 9 nucleotides agree with TRBD2. V trimming: 7 bases; J trimming: 7 bases; junction bases outside the gene matches: 14. The CDR3 covers 16 residues. Germline lookup yields CDR1 MNHEY and CDR2 SVGEGT.

The J gene is TRBJ2-7, the V gene TRBV4-1; either TRBD1 or TRBD2 may supply D (5 bases each). Germline CDR1 is MGHRA and CDR2 is YSYEKL. V lost 4 bases to trimming and J lost 2 bases, with 15 bases between them. CDR3 length: 15 amino acids. The CDR3, as DNA: TGCGCCAGCAGCCTGGGGGTCGGAAGCCCCTACGAGCAGTACTTC. It yields the protein CASSLGVGSPYEQYF.

This clonotype was detected only a few times. This chain uses TRBV27 with TRBJ1-5, with 7 bases that match TRBD1. J lost 3 bases, V lost 3 bases, and 5 bases had no gene match. The CDR3 is 15 amino acids. Germline-derived CDR1 and CDR2 are MNHEY and SMNVEV (reference sequence). The CDR3 is CASSFLGQNNQPQHF. CDR3 sequence (DNA): TGTGCCAGCAGTTTCTTGGGACAGAACAATCAGCCCCAGCATTTT.

V gene TRBV5-1 combines with J gene TRBJ1-6; tentatively, D is TRBD1 (5 bases). The ends were cut back, 3 bases at V and 9 bases at J, with 10 bases in the middle. Germline CDR1 reads SGHRS; CDR2 reads YFSETQ. CDR3 size: 13 residues. CDR3 DNA sequence: TGCGCCAGCAGCTCTGACCAGGGTTCACCCCTCCACTTT. It encodes CASSSDQGSPLHF.

This clonotype was picked up many times. The chain combines TRBV11-3 with TRBJ2-1, with 9 bases lining up with TRBD1. Germline CDR1 reads SGHNT; CDR2 reads YENEEA. V shed 2 bases, J shed 4 bases, and the junction held 3 bases outside the gene matches. The CDR3 consists of 15 residues. DNA for the CDR3: TGTGCCAGCAGCTTAAAACAGGGGGCGTACAATGAGCAGTTCTTC. Residues: CASSLKQGAYNEQFF.